A single sample is the source of the 6 T cell receptor beta chains below, sequenced in a study of cytomegalovirus exposure and HLA in healthy donors. Generated by immunoSEQ multiplex PCR, the TCRdb table keeps only in-frame clones and is missing some. Of some 200,000 clones in the sample, 70% to 85% are singletons; the top ten hold about an eighth. The material sequenced was PBMCs. The origin of the receptors is a woman in her twenties or thirties in good health and CMV-seropositive.

The chain couples TRBV25-1 to TRBJ2-5; no clear D. Trimming removed 5 bases from V and 5 bases from J, with 15 bases in between. The germline V gene encodes CDR1 MGHDK and CDR2 SYGVNS. The CDR3 totals 14 residues. DNA for the CDR3: TGTGCCAGCAGTTATCATGGAGAATCCGAGACCCAGTACTTC. Its protein is CASSYHGESETQYF.

V and J are TRBV29-1 and TRBJ2-5; 12 nucleotides match TRBD1. After removal of 6 bases from V and 6 bases from J, the junction contained 14 bases not matched to a gene. From germline, CDR1 is SQVTM and CDR2 ANQGSEA. CDR3 length: 16 amino acids. The CDR3 loop is CSVARSGTGGGKTQYF. The CDR3 DNA reads as TGCAGCGTAGCCAGGTCCGGGACAGGGGGCGGAAAGACCCAGTACTTC.

This clone occurred once. The chain links TRBV7-8 to TRBJ1-1, with TRBD1 matching over 9 bases. V lost 6 bases, J lost 3 bases, and 11 bases stayed unmatched. This CDR3 is built from 16 residues. Germline CDR1 and CDR2: SGHVS and FQNEAQ. CDR3 in DNA: TGTGCCAGCAGTCCGGGACAGGGTTCGTTGGACACTGAAGCTTTCTTT. Encoded protein: CASSPGQGSLDTEAFF.

This clone has a handful of counts. This chain connects TRBV29-1 to TRBJ1-5; D is unclear. V lost 6 bases and J 2 bases, leaving 17 bases between the germline ends. Germline assignment: CDR1 SQVTM and CDR2 ANQGSEA. This CDR3 is 15 amino acids long. CDR3 DNA: TGCAGCGTGGCCGACGGAGTCCTGGGCAATCAGCCCCAGCATTTT. Translated, it gives CSVADGVLGNQPQHF.

In this sample, this clone turned up a few times. This chain joins TRBV4-1 and TRBJ2-5, with TRBD1 matching over 8 bases. V was pared by 3 bases and J by 0 bases, with 12 bases of the junction left unmatched. CDR1 and CDR2 from the germline V gene are MGHRA and YSYEKL. The CDR3 runs to 18 residues. CDR3 in DNA: TGCGCCAGCAGCCAGCTCACGACCGGGACAGGCGACCAAGAGACCCAGTACTTC. Amino acids: CASSQLTTGTGDQETQYF.

Turning to this clone: It may be a read error: a sequence one base away is much more abundant. At the DNA level, this CDR3 is encoded by other sequences in the same sample as well. The gene calls are TRBV12-5 and TRBJ2-1; 9 bases line up with TRBD1. CDR1 LGHNT and CDR2 FRNRAP come from the germline V gene. J lost 5 bases, V lost 3 bases, and 2 bases had no gene match. The CDR3 is made up of 14 amino acids. CDR3 in DNA: TGTGCTAGTGGTTTCCGGGACAGGGACAATGAGCAGTTCTTC. It yields the protein CASGFRDRDNEQFF.